The TCR beta chain under discussion was sequenced for a study of T-cell memory formation after mild COVID-19. Study as a whole: TCR clusters mostly belonged to single donors.

Study results and caveats: Specificity for SARS-CoV-2 was not confirmed among the second-wave clones peaking on day 37. Later expanders leaned CD4+, whereas day 15 to 85 contracting clones were balanced CD4/CD8.

Concerning this clonotype itself: Its target is not known.

MiXCR, applied by TCRdb to the 5' RACE reads, yields one record per CDR3 protein. Counted here are roughly 510,000 distinct CDR3 sequences, about 18% occurring once; the ten biggest clones make up roughly 8%. This clonotype originated in an adult woman who had mild COVID-19 (a few samples of this study predate the infection). Cell type and time point are not known. Sample: PBMCs or a T cell subset sorted from them (not recorded which).

Here the CDR3 DNA reads TGTGCCAGCGTCTTCAGTAGCACAGATACGCAGTATTTT. It is translated as CASVFSSTDTQYF. The J gene is TRBJ2-3, the V gene TRBV6-1; D gene ambiguous. This CDR3 has 13 amino acids. Germline CDR1 reads MNHNS; CDR2 reads SASEGT. Deletions cut 8 bases from V and 0 bases from J, with 9 bases between.